Sequencing of this TCR beta chain was carried out in a study of T cells expressing NK-cell markers. Study overall: Sorted CD3+CD56+NKG2C+, CD3+CD56+NKG2C- and CD3+CD56-NKG2C+ T-cell subsets were beta-chain profiled.

CDR1 and CDR2 (germline): LGHNA, YSLEER. CDR3 length: 15 residues. From the 5' RACE reads, TCRdb lists one entry per CDR3 protein and no DNA. The sample totals hundreds of thousands of distinct CDR3 sequences; its top ten clones hold around 4.2%. The chain employs TRBV4-3 and TRBJ2-3; TCRdb calls TRBD2, which cannot be checked without DNA. This TCR came from a woman between 18 and 70 years old in good health. Sequences were obtained from blood T cells: a sorted CD56 or NKG2C T cell subset, CD4+ or CD8+ T cells, or bulk PBMC T cells (not recorded which). This CDR3 reads CASSPGLASTDTQYF.